This TCR beta chain was captured in a study of cytomegalovirus exposure and HLA in healthy donors. Unrecorded immune exposures were likely, despite nominal health at sampling. The primer mix had 60 Vbeta and 13 Jbeta primers. Generated by immunoSEQ multiplex PCR, the TCRdb table keeps only in-frame clones and is missing some. The table shows 150,000 to 200,000 clones, with around 82% occurring only once. The sequence was obtained from a man between 18 and 29 years old in good health and CMV-seronegative. Sequencing was performed on PBMCs.

CDR3 amino acids: CASSFGTSGSNNEQFF. The CDR3, as DNA: TGTGCCAGCAGCTTTGGGACTAGCGGGAGTAACAATGAGCAGTTCTTC. The V gene is TRBV7-3, the J gene TRBJ2-1, with 14 bases fitting TRBD2. Looked up from germline, CDR1 is SGHTA and CDR2 is FQGTGA. The CDR3 runs to 16 residues. The V segment lost 3 bases and the J segment 5 bases; nucleotides outside the gene matches: 3.